The text below deals with one TCR beta chain. Its cognate antigen is unknown. Trimming cost V 5 bases and J 6 bases, with 14 bases left between them. This CDR3 is built from 13 residues. From germline, CDR1 is SGHTA and CDR2 FQGTGA. The data derive from a study of cytomegalovirus exposure and HLA in healthy donors. Looking at the study overall: The same platform was used for the 100 to 150 validation repertoires and the roughly 680 first-cohort repertoires, a later analysis reported.

Broader study findings: The study listed approximately 160 cytomegalovirus-associated TCR beta chains. The CMV antigen specificity of a few CMV-associated chains was confirmed through in vitro analysis.

Sequencing was performed with immunoSEQ multiplex PCR; in TCRdb, only in-frame clones are kept and a portion is missing. The table has some 64,000 clones, around 97% seen once. The clonotype was recovered from a woman between 18 and 30 years old in good health and CMV-seropositive. Sequenced: PBMCs. This chain uses TRBV7-3 with TRBJ2-7; TRBD1 might be the D (6 bases). The CDR3 region is CASSAQGFGEQYF. CDR3 bases: TGTGCCAGCAGCGCACAGGGTTTCGGCGAGCAGTACTTC.